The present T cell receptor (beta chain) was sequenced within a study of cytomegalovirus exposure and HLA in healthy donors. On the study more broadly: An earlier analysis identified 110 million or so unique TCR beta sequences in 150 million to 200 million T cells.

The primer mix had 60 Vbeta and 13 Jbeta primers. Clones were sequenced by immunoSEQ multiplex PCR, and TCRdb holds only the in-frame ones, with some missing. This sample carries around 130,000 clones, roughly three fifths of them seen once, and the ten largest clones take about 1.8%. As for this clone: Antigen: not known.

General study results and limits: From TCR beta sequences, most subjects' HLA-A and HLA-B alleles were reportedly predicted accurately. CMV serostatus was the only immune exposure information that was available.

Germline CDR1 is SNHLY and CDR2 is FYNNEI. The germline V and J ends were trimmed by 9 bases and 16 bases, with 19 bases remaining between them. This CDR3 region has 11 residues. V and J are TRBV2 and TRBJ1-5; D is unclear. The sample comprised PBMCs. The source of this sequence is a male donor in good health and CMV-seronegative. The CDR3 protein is CASGLGRGVHF. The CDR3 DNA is TGTGCCAGTGGGTTAGGGCGGGGTGTCCATTTT.